The sequence of this T cell receptor (beta chain) was determined in a study of blood T cell repertoires in COVID-19. Study at large: The United States, Italy and Spain were the sources of the acute and convalescent COVID-19 samples. Sample material is recorded as cDNA or gDNA derived from T cells, B-cell-depleted T cells, or PBMCs.

The germline gives CDR1 MDHEN, CDR2 SYDVKM. Trimming stripped 7 bases from V and 2 bases from J, with 19 bases between. The CDR3 spans 16 residues. In the authors' methods: The assay estimated nucleated cells by amplifying reference gene primers. Repertoires were generated with immunoSEQ multiplex PCR, while TCRdb's copy carries only in-frame clones and drops some. V and J calls plus clone size are reproduced from that table; the DNA served to infer D and trimming. The table shows 150,000 or so clones, with approximately 80% occurring only once. The source material was peripheral blood. This clonotype was obtained from a human donor in a cohort sampled during active COVID-19. The chain has TRBV28 and TRBJ2-3; a weak D match, TRBD2 (8 bases). The DNA for the CDR3 is TGTGCCAGCATCAACGGGAGGGACAGCAACACAGATACGCAGTATTTT. Protein product: CASINGRDSNTDTQYF. The full variable domain, with the rest looked up from reference TRBV28 and TRBJ2-3, is DVKVTQSSRYLVKRTGEKVFLECVQDMDHENMFWYRQDPGLGLRLIYFSYDVKMKEKGDIPEGYSVSREKKERFSLILESASTNQTSMYLCASINGRDSNTDTQYFGPGTRLTVL.